Following are 15 T cell receptor beta chains from one sample sequenced in a study of OX40 agonist ivuxolimab in advanced cancers. The table came from immunoSEQ multiplex PCR; TCRdb's copy has only in-frame clones and leaves some out. The sample shows roughly 77,000 clones, around nine tenths of them seen only once. The sequencing here drew on CD4+ or CD8+ T cells sorted from blood, taken in a trial of the OX40 agonist ivuxolimab. The source is an adult with an advanced solid tumor such as melanoma, head and neck, liver or kidney cancer.

The genes are TRBV4-1 and TRBJ2-3, with TRBD2 matching 11 bases. V dropped 1 base and J dropped 0; count of bases not matched to a gene: 6. Germline V gene data show CDR1 as MGHRA and CDR2 as YSYEKL. This CDR3 is 18 amino acids long. The CDR3 reads CASSQVISGGGSTDTQYF. The CDR3 region has the DNA TGCGCCAGCAGCCAAGTCATTAGCGGGGGGGGTAGCACAGATACGCAGTATTTT.

This clone was seen more than once but under ten times. CDR3 amino acids: CATGQDEKLFF. The CDR3 DNA reads as TGTGCCACCGGACAGGATGAAAAACTGTTTTTT. The chain carries TRBV19 and TRBJ1-4; 7 bases match TRBD1. The germline V gene encodes CDR1 LNHDA and CDR2 SQIVND (reference sequence). V was pared by 10 bases and J by 6 bases, with 2 bases of the junction left unmatched. The CDR3 contains 11 residues.

V usage is TRBV2 and J usage is TRBJ2-2, with 8 positions matching TRBD1. V trimming: 5 bases; J trimming: 7 bases; junction bases outside the gene matches: 6. Germline CDR1 reads SNHLY; CDR2 reads FYNNEI. This CDR3 is 14 amino acids long. CDR3 sequence reads: CASSRQGWSGELFF. The CDR3 coding sequence is TGTGCCAGCAGTCGACAGGGGTGGAGCGGGGAGCTGTTTTTT.

V gene TRBV27 combines with J gene TRBJ2-1, with TRBD1 matching over 9 bases. The V segment lost 5 bases and the J segment 5 bases; nucleotides outside the gene matches: 19. Germline V gives CDR1 MNHEY, CDR2 SMNVEV (reference sequence). This CDR3 region has 19 residues. The CDR3 sequence is CASSPGTGGWGRVNNEQFF. The CDR3 DNA reads TGTGCCAGCAGTCCCGGTACAGGGGGCTGGGGACGGGTCAACAATGAGCAGTTCTTC.

Details on this clone: The same CDR3 is also encoded by other DNA sequences in this sample. The chain joins TRBV9 to TRBJ1-2, with 12 bases that match TRBD1. V was pared by 2 bases and J by 7 bases, with 6 bases of the junction left unmatched. Looked up from germline, CDR1 is SGDLS and CDR2 is YYNGEE. The CDR3 has 15 amino acids. CDR3 bases: TGTGCCAGCAGCGTTACGGGACAGGGGGCGGGTGGCTACACCTTC. Residues: CASSVTGQGAGGYTF.

This chain joins TRBV6-6 and TRBJ2-1, with D perhaps assigned TRBD1 or TRBD2 (5 bases each). This CDR3 comprises 11 residues. The ends were cut back, 6 bases at V and 9 bases at J, with 9 bases in the middle. Looked up from germline, CDR1 is MNHNY and CDR2 is SVGAGI (reference sequence). CDR3 loop: CASRRGGEQFF. The CDR3 bases are TGTGCCAGCAGACGTGGGGGTGAGCAGTTCTTC.

The genes are TRBV19 and TRBJ2-5; D is possibly TRBD1 (6 bases). The assigned J gene may be wrong: the sequence end matches TRBJ2-7 better. This CDR3 is built from 13 residues. Germline CDR1 LNHDA, CDR2 SQIVND (reference sequence). The CDR3, as DNA: TGTGCCAGTAGTACAGGGGATACCTACGAGCAGTACTTC. It encodes CASSTGDTYEQYF.

The V gene is TRBV5-1, the J gene TRBJ2-1, with 9 nucleotides matching TRBD2. Germline values: CDR1 SGHRS, CDR2 YFSETQ. The junction had 6 bases not matched to a gene; V was cut back by 4 bases and J by 4 bases. This CDR3 has 15 amino acids. CDR3 DNA sequence: TGCGCCAGCAGCAAGACTAGCGGAGCTTACAATGAGCAGTTCTTC. It is translated as CASSKTSGAYNEQFF. The full variable domain, in which reference TRBV5-1 and TRBJ2-1 provide the parts outside the CDR3, is KAGVTQTPRYLIKTRGQQVTLSCSPISGHRSVSWYQQTPGQGLQFLFEYFSETQRNKGNFPGRFSGRQFSNSRSEMNVSTLELGDSALYLCASSKTSGAYNEQFFGPGTRLTVL.

This chain uses TRBV19 with TRBJ1-2; maybe TRBD1 (5 bases). V was cut by 6 bases and J by 2 bases, with 10 bases left in between. This CDR3 has 13 residues. Germline CDR1 LNHDA, CDR2 SQIVND (reference sequence). The CDR3, as DNA: TGTGCCAGTAGCAGGGACCGAAACTATGGCTACACCTTC. Translated, it gives CASSRDRNYGYTF.

The V and J genes are TRBV30 and TRBJ1-5; D is unresolved. The germline V and J ends were trimmed by 0 bases and 3 bases, with 12 bases remaining between them. Germline V gene sequence: CDR1 GTSNPN, CDR2 SVGIG (reference sequence). The CDR3 covers 15 residues. This chain's CDR3 is CAWSVSGLINQPQHF. The CDR3 DNA sequence: TGTGCCTGGAGTGTTAGCGGACTGATCAATCAGCCCCAGCATTTT. Full variable domain (remainder filled in from reference TRBV30 and TRBJ1-5): SQTIHQWPATLVQPVGSPLSLECTVEGTSNPNLYWYRQAAGRGLQLLFYSVGIGQISSEVPQNLSASRPQDRQFILSSKKLLLSDSGFYLCAWSVSGLINQPQHFGDGTRLSIL.

The chain joins TRBV19 to TRBJ1-5; TRBD1 matches 10 bases. V trimming: 7 bases; J trimming: 6 bases; junction bases outside the gene matches: 9. Per germline, CDR1 LNHDA and CDR2 SQIVND (reference sequence). This CDR3 spans 15 amino acids. This CDR3 is CASTTGQGQGQPQHF. CDR3 sequence (DNA): TGTGCCAGTACCACGGGACAGGGGCAGGGTCAGCCCCAGCATTTT.

V is TRBV28 and J is TRBJ1-5; weak D call: TRBD1 (5 bases). The length of the CDR3 is 15 residues. Germline V gene lookup returns CDR1 MDHEN and CDR2 SYDVKM. V gave up 5 bases and J gave up 0 bases, with 11 bases separating them. CDR3 region: CASSGGGLSNQPQHF. In DNA, the CDR3 is TGTGCCAGCAGTGGGGGGGGTCTTAGCAATCAGCCCCAGCATTTT.

The chain carries TRBV5-6 and TRBJ2-1, with TRBD1 identical over 7 bases. The CDR3 is 15 residues long. CDR1 is SGHDT and CDR2 is YYEEEE in the germline V gene. V dropped 3 bases and J dropped 3; count of bases not matched to a gene: 6. CDR3 sequence: CASSSGTAGYNEQFF. As DNA, the CDR3 is TGTGCCAGCAGCTCCGGGACAGCAGGCTACAATGAGCAGTTCTTC.

The DNA of the CDR3 is TGCGCCAGCAGCCCAAGAGAGACTAGCGGCCCTAGCACAGATACGCAGTATTTT. It specifies CASSPRETSGPSTDTQYF. The chain recombines TRBV4-1 with TRBJ2-3; TRBD2 matches 9 bases. The germline gives CDR1 MGHRA, CDR2 YSYEKL. CDR3 length: 18 amino acids. V gave up 4 bases and J gave up 0 bases; unmatched junction bases: 11.

The V gene is TRBV15, the J gene TRBJ1-6; a weak D match, TRBD1 (6 bases). The CDR3 runs 12 residues. V was trimmed by 1 base and J by 16 bases, leaving 11 bases between them. Germline V gene data show CDR1 as LNHNV and CDR2 as YYDKDF (reference sequence). The CDR3 sequence: CATSRVEGDLHF. The DNA for the CDR3 is TGTGCCACCAGCAGAGTCGAGGGGGATCTCCACTTT.